This entry lists 27 T cell receptor beta chains sequenced from one sample in a study of patients and donors after allogeneic stem cell transplantation. TCRdb fed the RT-PCR reads into MiXCR, producing one record per CDR3 protein. The sample lists tens of thousands of distinct CDR3 sequences; 6.8% were seen once. The sequencing input was blood, either unsorted or a sorted T cell fraction (not recorded which). All receptors derive from a human donor who was either an allogeneic HSCT recipient or a stem cell or donor lymphocyte infusion donor (not recorded which). It is not recorded whose cells these are; they may come from a transplant donor.

This clonotype was seen only a few times. The chain is built from TRBV14 and TRBJ2-5, with D perhaps TRBD1 (5 bases). The ends were cut back, 2 bases at V and 2 bases at J, with 15 bases in the middle. Per the germline V gene, CDR1 is SGHDN and CDR2 is FVKESK. The CDR3 runs 16 residues. The CDR3 region has the DNA TGTGCCAGCAGCCAACAAAGGACACGCATACAAGAGACCCAGTACTTC. Translating it yields CASSQQRTRIQETQYF. The full variable domain, in which reference TRBV14 and TRBJ2-5 provide the parts outside the CDR3, is EAGVTQFPSHSVIEKGQTVTLRCDPISGHDNLYWYRRVMGKEIKFLLHFVKESKQDESGMPNNRFLAERTGGTYSTLKVQPAELEDSGVYFCASSQQRTRIQETQYFGPGTRLLVL.

This clonotype was found many times. The CDR3 protein is CASSLMGQINTEAFF. CDR3 in DNA: TGTGCCAGCAGTTTAATGGGACAGATAAACACTGAAGCTTTCTTT. The chain joins TRBV28 to TRBJ1-1; 7 nucleotides agree with TRBD1. Germline assignment: CDR1 MDHEN and CDR2 SYDVKM. V was pared by 2 bases and J by 2 bases, with 5 bases of the junction left unmatched. The CDR3 sequence is 15 residues long.

Many counts were recorded for this clonotype. The V and J genes are TRBV28 and TRBJ2-7; tentative D call: TRBD2 (5 bases). This CDR3 spans 14 amino acids. Trimming took 2 bases from V and 4 from J, leaving 12 bases between them. Germline loops: CDR1 MDHEN, CDR2 SYDVKM. The DNA of the CDR3 is TGTGCCAGCAGTTTAGTCGGGATCACATACGAGCAGTACTTC. This codes for CASSLVGITYEQYF.

The J gene is TRBJ2-1, the V gene TRBV28; tentative D call: TRBD2 (6 bases). CDR3 size: 12 residues. CDR1 and CDR2 from the germline V gene are MDHEN and SYDVKM. V lost 4 bases and J lost 8, with 9 bases in between. The CDR3 is CASSSTRDEQFF. CDR3 sequence (DNA): TGTGCCAGCAGTTCGACTAGGGATGAGCAGTTCTTC.

This sequence joins TRBV5-1 and TRBJ2-3, with D possibly being TRBD2 (6 bases). There are 14 residues in the CDR3. The germline V gene encodes CDR1 SGHRS and CDR2 YFSETQ. V was clipped by 5 bases and J by 2 bases, with 12 bases between them. The CDR3 reads CASSTPSVTDTQYF. CDR3 in DNA: TGCGCCAGCAGTACGCCTAGCGTCACAGATACGCAGTATTTT.

Relative to its sample, this clonotype is medium-sized (0.01 to 0.1%). The chain links TRBV7-9 to TRBJ1-1; D remains unclear. The ends were cut back, 5 bases at V and 3 bases at J, with 10 bases in the middle. CDR1 SEHNR and CDR2 FQNEAQ come from the germline V gene (reference sequence). The CDR3 length is 13 residues. CDR3: CASSPLDHTEAFF. Written as DNA, the CDR3 is TGTGCCAGCAGCCCTCTTGACCACACTGAAGCTTTCTTT.

This clonotype was picked up a small number of times. This chain links TRBV20-1 with TRBJ2-7; 14 nucleotides match TRBD2. This CDR3 region has 16 residues. Germline V gene sequence: CDR1 DFQATT, CDR2 SNEGSKA (reference sequence). V lost 5 bases, J lost 4 bases, and 10 bases stayed unmatched. This CDR3 is CSAFRPGLAGGYEQYF. In DNA form, the CDR3 reads TGCAGTGCTTTCCGGCCCGGACTAGCGGGAGGTTACGAGCAGTACTTC.

This clonotype has just a few counts. This rearrangement joins TRBV14 to TRBJ2-5; a weak D match, TRBD1 (6 bases). Looked up from germline, CDR1 is SGHDN and CDR2 is FVKESK. CDR3 length equals 13 residues. V lost 5 bases, J lost 8 bases, and 15 bases lay in between. In nucleotides, the CDR3 is TGTGCCAGCAGCTTGGGGACAAAAATTACCCAGTACTTC. Its protein is CASSLGTKITQYF.

This clonotype showed up many times. The V gene is TRBV28, the J gene TRBJ1-2; TRBD1 agrees at 7 bases. Germline assignment: CDR1 MDHEN and CDR2 SYDVKM. The CDR3 contains 14 residues. The ends lost 5 bases at V and 0 bases at J; junction bases unmatched: 3. CDR3 protein: CASSPGTANYGYTF. In DNA, the CDR3 is TGTGCCAGCAGTCCCGGGACAGCTAACTATGGCTACACCTTC.

The chain joins TRBV28 to TRBJ2-7; TRBD1 might be the D (6 bases). This CDR3 has 13 amino acids. Trimming stripped 8 bases from V and 5 bases from J, with 16 bases between. In germline, CDR1 is MDHEN, CDR2 SYDVKM. The CDR3, as DNA: TGTGCCAGCCAGTGGGGGCTTCCCAACGAGCAGTACTTC. Translation gives CASQWGLPNEQYF.

The chain is built from TRBV5-1 and TRBJ2-2, with TRBD2 matching 13 bases. V was clipped by 4 bases and J by 8 bases; unmatched bases: 5. Germline CDR1 SGHRS, CDR2 YFSETQ. CDR3 size: 15 residues. The CDR3 loop reads CASSQGLAGEGELFF. As DNA, the CDR3 is TGCGCCAGCAGCCAAGGACTAGCGGGAGAAGGGGAGCTGTTTTTT.

Many counts were recorded for this clonotype. The V and J genes are TRBV3-1 and TRBJ1-5; no clear D. Per germline, CDR1 LGHDT and CDR2 YNNKEL (reference sequence). The CDR3 runs to 14 residues. Trimming pared 3 bases from V and 3 bases from J, leaving 9 bases between. The CDR3 loop reads CASSHGNANQPQHF. The CDR3, as DNA: TGTGCCAGCAGCCACGGGAATGCCAATCAGCCCCAGCATTTT.

This clonotype was seen only a few times. The chain is built from TRBV10-3 and TRBJ1-4; tentatively, D is TRBD1 (6 bases). The CDR3 has 14 residues. V lost 6 bases and J 2 bases, leaving 10 bases between the germline ends. Germline CDR1 ENHRY, CDR2 SYGVKD. CDR3 sequence: CAIRQGGTNEKLFF. The CDR3 DNA reads as TGTGCCATCAGACAGGGAGGTACTAATGAAAAACTGTTTTTT.

A few counts support this clonotype. The CDR3 coding sequence is TGTGCCAGCAGCCTTAGGCTGGTTTTCGCGGGAGAGTTAGAGACCCAGTACTTC. Amino acid sequence: CASSLRLVFAGELETQYF. V and J are TRBV7-9 and TRBJ2-5; 7 bases map to TRBD2. Germline lookup yields CDR1 SEHNR and CDR2 FQNEAQ (reference sequence). This CDR3 contains 18 residues. Germline trimming cut 5 bases from V and 4 bases from J; bases unmatched to any gene: 19.

This clonotype occurred a few times. The chain is built from TRBV20-1 and TRBJ2-3, with 11 bases matching TRBD2. Germline trimming cut 1 base from V and 0 bases from J; bases unmatched to any gene: 6. The CDR3 loop spans 17 amino acids. In germline, CDR1 is DFQATT, CDR2 SNEGSKA (reference sequence). CDR3 residues: CSARAGGTSGSTDTQYF. The DNA for the CDR3 is TGCAGTGCTAGAGCGGGGGGGACTAGCGGAAGCACAGATACGCAGTATTTT.

This clonotype has a handful of counts. This rearrangement joins TRBV3-1 to TRBJ2-7; TRBD1 agrees at 9 bases. CDR1 is LGHDT, CDR2 YNNKEL, per germline (reference sequence). Trimming removed 5 bases from V and 3 bases from J; junction bases left unmatched: 2. The length of the CDR3 is 13 residues. The CDR3 protein is CASSGQGYYEQYF. CDR3 in DNA: TGTGCCAGCAGCGGACAGGGGTACTACGAGCAGTACTTC.

This clonotype is deemed medium-sized. This chain links TRBV20-1 with TRBJ2-5, with 11 bases lining up with TRBD2. The ends lost 5 bases at V and 2 bases at J; junction bases unmatched: 4. This CDR3 contains 14 residues. Germline V gives CDR1 DFQATT, CDR2 SNEGSKA (reference sequence). The CDR3 DNA follows: TGCAGTGCTTCTCTAGCGGGAGGACAAGAGACCCAGTACTTC. It specifies CSASLAGGQETQYF.

This clonotype was counted many times. The chain joins TRBV29-1 to TRBJ2-7, with 10 bases matching TRBD2. The junction had 4 bases not matched to a gene; V was cut back by 4 bases and J by 4 bases. This CDR3 contains 13 residues. Germline lookup yields CDR1 SQVTM and CDR2 ANQGSEA. The CDR3 DNA reads as TGCAGCGTTGTACTAGCGGGATTATACGAGCAGTACTTC. Amino acid sequence: CSVVLAGLYEQYF.

This clonotype was seen a few times. The chain uses TRBV7-3 and TRBJ2-5; a possible D gene is TRBD1 (7 bases). Trimming took 3 bases from V and 2 from J, leaving 19 bases between them. The length of the CDR3 is 17 residues. From germline, CDR1 is SGHTA and CDR2 FQGTGA. CDR3 nucleotide sequence: TGTGCCAGCAGCTTTGGAAGACAGGGTGGGAGGCAAGAGACCCAGTACTTC. It codes for CASSFGRQGGRQETQYF.

This clonotype was detected ten times or more. The J gene is TRBJ1-1, the V gene TRBV29-1; D remains ambiguous. Trimming shortened V by 5 bases and J by 7 bases, and 20 bases separated the two germline ends. The length of the CDR3 is 14 residues. Germline CDR1 SQVTM, CDR2 ANQGSEA. The CDR3 here is CSVLLAAPWGEAFF. In DNA, the CDR3 is TGCAGCGTTCTTTTGGCAGCCCCTTGGGGTGAAGCTTTCTTT.

The chain has TRBV6-2 or TRBV6-3 and TRBJ2-3; D uncertain. Germline CDR1 MNHEY, CDR2 SVGEGT. The CDR3 is 9 residues long. The V and J ends lost 8 bases and 6 bases respectively, with 3 bases between them. CDR3: CASGDTQYF. In DNA form, the CDR3 reads TGTGCCAGCGGGGATACGCAGTATTTT.

This clonotype showed up just a few times. The V gene is TRBV6-2 or TRBV6-3, the J gene TRBJ2-6; 8 bases are a match to TRBD1. This CDR3 region has 17 residues. Germline V gives CDR1 MNHEY, CDR2 SVGEGT. J lost 1 base, V lost 2 bases, and 4 bases had no gene match. CDR3 bases: TGTGCCAGCAGTTACCGGACAGGGTTTTCTGGGGCCAACGTCCTGACTTTC. It translates to CASSYRTGFSGANVLTF.

This clonotype was recorded many times. The V gene is TRBV5-1, the J gene TRBJ2-1, with TRBD2 matching over 10 bases. CDR1 and CDR2 from the germline V gene are SGHRS and YFSETQ. With 7 bases clipped from V and 4 bases from J, the junction kept 5 bases outside the gene matches. The CDR3 is made up of 14 amino acids. DNA for the CDR3: TGCGCCAGCGGAGCGGGAGGGGGATACAATGAGCAGTTCTTC. Translation: CASGAGGGYNEQFF.

This clonotype was recorded at least ten times. The rearrangement uses TRBV12-3 or TRBV12-4 and TRBJ1-5; D is undetermined. Trimming pared 4 bases from V and 5 bases from J, leaving 12 bases between. There are 14 residues in the CDR3. The CDR3 DNA follows: TGTGCCAGCAGTTCCCGGGCTAGGGATCAGCCCCAGCATTTT. Encoded protein: CASSSRARDQPQHF.

This clonotype is classed as medium-sized (0.01 to 0.1%). The J gene is TRBJ1-2, the V gene TRBV28; 9 nucleotides match TRBD1. Looked up from germline, CDR1 is MDHEN and CDR2 is SYDVKM. With V trimmed by 6 bases and J by 8 bases, 10 bases remained unmatched. The CDR3 runs 14 residues. CDR3 nucleotide sequence: TGTGCCAGCAGCTCCGGACAGGGGATAGGAGGCTACACCTTC. The encoded protein is CASSSGQGIGGYTF.

This clonotype was observed many times. The chain joins TRBV7-9 to TRBJ2-3, with TRBD2 matching over 7 bases. V lost 2 bases and J lost 6; bases outside the gene matches: 5. This CDR3 contains 14 residues. Looked up from germline, CDR1 is SEHNR and CDR2 is FQNEAQ (reference sequence). CDR3 in DNA: TGTGCCAGCAGCTTAACTAGCGTCGGGGATACGCAGTATTTT. As protein: CASSLTSVGDTQYF.

This clonotype was observed many times. This rearrangement joins TRBV10-3 to TRBJ2-5; TRBD2 aligns across 12 bases. V was pared by 3 bases and J by 5 bases, with 7 bases of the junction left unmatched. Germline CDR1 reads ENHRY; CDR2 reads SYGVKD. This CDR3 has 16 amino acids. CDR3 coding DNA: TGTGCCATCAGTGATCAGACTAGCGGGGGTCGGGAGACCCAGTACTTC. Amino acids: CAISDQTSGGRETQYF.